This TCR beta chain comes out of a study of blood T cell repertoires in COVID-19. Overall study: COVID-19 samples from acute and convalescent phases originated in the United States, Italy and Spain.

Participants reported their clinical history, and cohort assignment relied on those reports. Recovered Cohort 3 donors showed two negative PCRs, clearance, or symptom resolution. CDR1 and CDR2 from the germline V gene are SGHVS and FNYEAQ. This CDR3 region has 14 residues. Germline trimming cut 8 bases from V and 6 bases from J; bases unmatched to any gene: 6. Methods used by the authors: Estimation of nucleated cell counts relied on the amplification of reference gene primers. Data came from immunoSEQ multiplex PCR; TCRdb stores just in-frame clones and leaves some out. The DNA was the basis for D and trimming; V, J and clone size are from that table. Here the sample spans 300,000 to 400,000 clones, about 90% being singletons.

The chain has TRBV7-6 and TRBJ2-1; TRBD1 matches at 11 bases. Sequenced material: PBMCs or T cells enriched from blood (not recorded which). This receptor was identified in a woman aged 30 to 39 who had recovered from COVID-19. CDR3 residues: CASEPGQGVNEQFF. The CDR3 DNA sequence: TGTGCCAGCGAACCGGGACAGGGGGTCAATGAGCAGTTCTTC.